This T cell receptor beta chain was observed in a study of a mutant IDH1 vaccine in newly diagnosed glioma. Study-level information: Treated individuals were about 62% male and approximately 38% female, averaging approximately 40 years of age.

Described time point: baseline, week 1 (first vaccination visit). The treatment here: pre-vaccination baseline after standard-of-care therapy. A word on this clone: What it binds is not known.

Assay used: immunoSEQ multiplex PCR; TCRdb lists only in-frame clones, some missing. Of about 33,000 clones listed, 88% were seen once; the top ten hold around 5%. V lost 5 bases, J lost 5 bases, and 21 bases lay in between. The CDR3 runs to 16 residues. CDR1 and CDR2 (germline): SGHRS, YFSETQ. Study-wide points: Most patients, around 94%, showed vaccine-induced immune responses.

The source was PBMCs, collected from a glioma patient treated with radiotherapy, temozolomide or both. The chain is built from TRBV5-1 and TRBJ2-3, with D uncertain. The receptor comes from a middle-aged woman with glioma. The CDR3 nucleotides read TGCGCCAGCAGTTTGATTACGCAGGCTGTGGTAGATACGCAGTATTTT. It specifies CASSLITQAVVDTQYF. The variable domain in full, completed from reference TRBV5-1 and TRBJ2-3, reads KAGVTQTPRYLIKTRGQQVTLSCSPISGHRSVSWYQQTPGQGLQFLFEYFSETQRNKGNFPGRFSGRQFSNSRSEMNVSTLELGDSALYLCASSLITQAVVDTQYFGPGTRLTVL.